The 5 T cell receptor beta chains in this list originate from one sample, sequenced in a study of blood T cells in healthy people across ages. The authors ran a second PCR of 7 to 11 cycles using a sample-barcoded 5' primer and a J-beta primer mix. TCRdb reprocessed the 5' RACE reads with MiXCR, giving one entry per CDR3 protein. The repertoire consists of some 760,000 distinct CDR3 sequences, with approximately 25% occurring once and the leading ten covering 9.4%. This same sample was also taken into another study, of T cells of mothers and their children.

Material for sequencing was blood. The source of these receptors is a boy aged 10-17 years in good health.

V and J are TRBV5-1 and TRBJ2-1; 9 bases are a match to TRBD2. The CDR3 has 16 residues. V dropped 7 bases and J dropped 1; count of bases not matched to a gene: 9. Germline V gene lookup returns CDR1 SGHRS and CDR2 YFSETQ. The CDR3 reads CASEGSGSYSYNEQFF. The CDR3 DNA reads as TGCGCCAGCGAGGGTAGCGGGAGTTATTCCTACAATGAGCAGTTCTTC.

V is TRBV15 and J is TRBJ2-7, with unresolved D. Germline V lookup: CDR1 LNHNV, CDR2 YYDKDF (reference sequence). This CDR3 spans 13 amino acids. The V end was cut by 1 base, the J end by 3 bases, with 7 bases between. CDR3 in amino acids: CATSRGRDYEQYF. The DNA for the CDR3 is TGTGCCACCAGCAGAGGAAGAGACTACGAGCAGTACTTC.

This clonotype was seen many times. The chain recombines TRBV5-1 with TRBJ2-1; D gene ambiguous. The CDR3 spans 13 residues. Trimming left V 3 bases short and J 0 bases short, with 4 bases between. Looked up from germline, CDR1 is SGHRS and CDR2 is YFSETQ. This CDR3 reads CASSWSSYNEQFF. In DNA, the CDR3 is TGCGCCAGCAGCTGGAGCTCCTACAATGAGCAGTTCTTC.

This clonotype showed up just a few times. This chain joins TRBV9 and TRBJ2-7; 8 bases line up with TRBD1. Germline V gene lookup returns CDR1 SGDLS and CDR2 YYNGEE. The CDR3 is made up of 14 amino acids. J lost 6 bases, V lost 0 bases, and 5 bases had no gene match. Here the CDR3 reads CASSVAATGGEQYF. The CDR3, as DNA: TGTGCCAGCAGCGTAGCGGCTACAGGGGGCGAGCAGTACTTC. Full variable domain (remainder filled in from reference TRBV9 and TRBJ2-7): DSGVTQTPKHLITATGQRVTLRCSPRSGDLSVYWYQQSLDQGLQFLIQYYNGEERAKGNILERFSAQQFPDLHSELNLSSLELGDSALYFCASSVAATGGEQYFGPGTRLTVT.

The rearrangement joins TRBV7-9 to TRBJ2-2; D gene unclear. The CDR3 spans 12 residues. Trimming shortened V by 3 bases and J by 6 bases, and 5 bases separated the two germline ends. In germline, CDR1 is SEHNR, CDR2 FQNEAQ (reference sequence). The CDR3 is CASSFGPGELFF. CDR3 DNA: TGTGCCAGCAGCTTTGGGCCCGGGGAGCTGTTTTTT.